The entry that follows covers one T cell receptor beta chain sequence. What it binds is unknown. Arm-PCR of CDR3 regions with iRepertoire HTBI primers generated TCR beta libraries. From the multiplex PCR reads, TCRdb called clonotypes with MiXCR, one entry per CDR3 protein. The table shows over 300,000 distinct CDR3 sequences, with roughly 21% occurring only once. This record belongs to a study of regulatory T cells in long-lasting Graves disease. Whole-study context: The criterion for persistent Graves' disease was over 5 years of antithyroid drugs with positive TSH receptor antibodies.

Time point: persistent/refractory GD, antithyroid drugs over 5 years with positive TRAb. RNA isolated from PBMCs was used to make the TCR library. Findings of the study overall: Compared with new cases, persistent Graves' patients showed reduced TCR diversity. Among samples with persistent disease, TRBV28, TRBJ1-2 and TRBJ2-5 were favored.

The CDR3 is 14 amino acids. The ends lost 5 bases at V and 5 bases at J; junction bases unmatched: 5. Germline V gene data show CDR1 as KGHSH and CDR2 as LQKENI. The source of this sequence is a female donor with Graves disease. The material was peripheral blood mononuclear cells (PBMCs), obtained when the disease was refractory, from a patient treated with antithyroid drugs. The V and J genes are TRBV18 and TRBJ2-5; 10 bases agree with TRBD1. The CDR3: CASSSTGGDETQYF. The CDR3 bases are TGTGCCAGCTCATCGACAGGGGGCGACGAGACCCAGTACTTC. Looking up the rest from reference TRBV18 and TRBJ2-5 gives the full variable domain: NAGVMQNPRHLVRRRGQEARLRCSPMKGHSHVYWYRQLPEEGLKFMVYLQKENIIDESGMPKERFSAEFPKEGPSILRIQQVVRGDSAAYFCASSSTGGDETQYFGPGTRLLVL.